This entry describes one T cell receptor beta chain. Authors' data handling: Cell counts per sample came from amplifying reference gene primers. The data were produced by immunoSEQ multiplex PCR, yet TCRdb's version contains in-frame clones alone and is incomplete. The V and J calls and clone size are taken from that table; D and trimming were inferred from the DNA. The top ten clones hold around 13% of a sample with 30,000 to 40,000 clones, 85% to 90% of them seen once. The source of the sample is a study of blood T cell repertoires in COVID-19. In the study overall: Italy, Spain and the United States were the sources of the convalescent and acute COVID-19 samples. From T cells, B-cell-depleted T cells, or PBMCs came the material, which was cDNA or gDNA.

J was trimmed by 5 bases and V by 4 bases; bases with no gene match: 3. From germline, CDR1 is MGHRA and CDR2 YSYEKL. This CDR3 is 13 amino acids long. The sample was peripheral blood. The sequence came from a man between 65 and 85 years old with active COVID-19. The chain recombines TRBV4-1 with TRBJ2-3; 7 bases are shared with TRBD2. CDR3 nucleotides: TGCGCCAGCAGCCGATGGGAGGGAGATACGCAGTATTTT. It encodes CASSRWEGDTQYF.